The clone carrying this T cell receptor (beta chain) has more than one count but fewer than ten. As yet, its antigen is unknown. Time point noted: blood at routine non-recurrence follow-up after resection. Sequencing covered unsorted whole RNA taken from tumor, nontumor lung or frozen PBMC. The V gene lost 5 bases and the J gene lost 7 bases, with 9 bases spanning the gap. This CDR3 is 12 amino acids long. CDR1 is KGHSH, CDR2 LQKENI, per germline. TCRdb redid the calling of the 5' RACE reads with MiXCR, one entry per CDR3 protein. Here the sample spans 110,000 or so distinct CDR3 sequences, 10% to 11% being singletons. These data come from a study of spatial heterogeneity in lung cancer. Turning to the study itself: PBMC samples from follow-up, when available, were sequenced at a median of approximately 24 months post-resection. Broader study findings: Resection saw ubiquitous expanded tumor TCRs appear in blood more than follow-up did.

Sequenced here: PBMCs, sampled at follow-up. This TCR was recovered from a female donor with early-stage non-small cell lung cancer. J is TRBJ2-1 and V is TRBV18, with D maybe TRBD1 (5 bases). CDR3 protein: CASSSKGNEQFF. The DNA of the CDR3 is TGTGCCAGCTCATCGAAGGGGAATGAGCAGTTCTTC.